Below, 7 T cell receptor beta chains from the same sample are listed, as sequenced in a study of blood T cell repertoires in COVID-19. Produced via immunoSEQ multiplex PCR; TCRdb's table is partial and in-frame only. This repertoire shows 60,000 to 75,000 clones, around three quarters found once; its top ten account for about a quarter. Sequencing was done on a sample of peripheral blood. These receptors all stem from a man in his 60s with active or convalescent COVID-19.

The rearrangement links TRBV9 to TRBJ1-1; D ambiguous. The germline V and J ends were trimmed by 4 bases and 8 bases, with 18 bases remaining between them. This CDR3 has 14 residues. Germline loops: CDR1 SGDLS, CDR2 YYNGEE. The CDR3 reads CASSRLARSEEAFF. The CDR3 region has the DNA TGTGCCAGCAGCCGCCTCGCTAGGTCGGAGGAAGCTTTCTTT.

The chain has TRBV5-1 and TRBJ2-3, with 7 positions matching TRBD2. Germline CDR1 is SGHRS and CDR2 is YFSETQ. Trimming took 0 bases from V and 1 from J; bases not matched to a gene: 8. The CDR3 runs 17 residues. CDR3 in DNA: TGCGCCAGCAGCTTGGGGGGCGGGGGACGCGGCACAGATACGCAGTATTTT. Amino acid sequence: CASSLGGGGRGTDTQYF. The whole variable domain, filled in from reference TRBV5-1 and TRBJ2-3, reads KAGVTQTPRYLIKTRGQQVTLSCSPISGHRSVSWYQQTPGQGLQFLFEYFSETQRNKGNFPGRFSGRQFSNSRSEMNVSTLELGDSALYLCASSLGGGGRGTDTQYFGPGTRLTVL.

The chain recombines TRBV20-1 with TRBJ2-3; TRBD2 agrees at 8 bases. The CDR3 is 13 amino acids. Trimming cost V 5 bases and J 6 bases; bases outside gene matches: 7. Germline V gene sequence: CDR1 DFQATT, CDR2 SNEGSKA (reference sequence). This CDR3 reads CSARAGGVDTQYF. The CDR3, as DNA: TGCAGTGCTCGTGCGGGGGGCGTGGATACGCAGTATTTT.

The V and J genes are TRBV9 and TRBJ2-7; D is perhaps TRBD2 (5 bases). The CDR3 spans 15 residues. Trimming took off 0 bases at V and 0 bases at J, with 10 bases between the two ends. The germline V gene encodes CDR1 SGDLS and CDR2 YYNGEE. CDR3 protein: CASSVAHGDSYEQYF. The CDR3 region has the DNA TGTGCCAGCAGCGTAGCTCACGGGGACTCCTACGAGCAGTACTTC.

The rearrangement links TRBV11-2 to TRBJ1-6, with TRBD1 as a possible D gene (6 bases). Trimming shortened V by 4 bases and J by 7 bases, and 8 bases separated the two germline ends. The CDR3 covers 13 residues. Germline CDR1 reads SGHAT; CDR2 reads FQNNGV. This chain's CDR3 is CASSSQGNSPLHF. DNA of the CDR3: TGTGCCAGCAGCTCCCAGGGGAATTCACCCCTCCACTTT.

The chain uses TRBV18 and TRBJ1-1; tentatively, D is TRBD1 (6 bases). Per the germline V gene, CDR1 is KGHSH and CDR2 is LQKENI. V lost 3 bases and J 6 bases, leaving 17 bases between the germline ends. The CDR3 totals 15 residues. CDR3: CASSPLQGNIAEAFF. CDR3 coding DNA: TGTGCCAGCTCACCTTTACAGGGAAATATCGCTGAAGCTTTCTTT.

The chain couples TRBV2 to TRBJ2-7, with D unresolved. Germline V gene sequence: CDR1 SNHLY, CDR2 FYNNEI. The ends were cut back, 8 bases at V and 4 bases at J, with 18 bases in the middle. The CDR3 extends over 14 amino acids. CDR3 DNA sequence: TGTGCCAGCTCGCCCAACCCGGGTACTTACGAGCAGTACTTC. Translation gives CASSPNPGTYEQYF.